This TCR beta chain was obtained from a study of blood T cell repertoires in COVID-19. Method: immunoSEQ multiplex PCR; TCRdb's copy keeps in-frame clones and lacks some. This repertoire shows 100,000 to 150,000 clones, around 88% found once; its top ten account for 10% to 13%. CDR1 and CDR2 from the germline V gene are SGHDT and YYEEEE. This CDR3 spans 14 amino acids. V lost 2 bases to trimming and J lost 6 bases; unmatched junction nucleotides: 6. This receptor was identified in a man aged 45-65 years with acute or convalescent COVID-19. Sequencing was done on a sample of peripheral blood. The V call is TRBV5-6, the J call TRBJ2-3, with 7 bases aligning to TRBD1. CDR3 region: CASSFGLTGDTQYF. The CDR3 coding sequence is TGTGCCAGCAGCTTTGGGCTGACAGGGGATACGCAGTATTTT.